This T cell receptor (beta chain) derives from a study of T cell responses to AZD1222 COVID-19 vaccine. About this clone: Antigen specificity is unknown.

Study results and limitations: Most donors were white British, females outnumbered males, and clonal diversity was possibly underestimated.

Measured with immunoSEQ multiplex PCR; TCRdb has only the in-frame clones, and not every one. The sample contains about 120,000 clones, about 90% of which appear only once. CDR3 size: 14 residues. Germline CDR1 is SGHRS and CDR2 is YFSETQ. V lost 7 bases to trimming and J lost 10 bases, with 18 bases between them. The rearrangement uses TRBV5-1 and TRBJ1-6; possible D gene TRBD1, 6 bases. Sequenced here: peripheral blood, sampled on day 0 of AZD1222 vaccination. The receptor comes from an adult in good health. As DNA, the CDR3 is TGCGCCAGCCAGGGCGAGGGACAATCCTCACCCCTCCACTTT. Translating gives CASQGEGQSSPLHF.